Sequencing of this T cell receptor (beta chain) was carried out in a study of blood T cell repertoires in COVID-19. This clone came up a few times. Method: immunoSEQ multiplex PCR; TCRdb's copy keeps in-frame clones and lacks some. Here the sample spans 90,000 to 120,000 clones, roughly 82% being singletons. This CDR3 region has 11 residues. Germline CDR1 reads LNHNV; CDR2 reads YYDKDF (reference sequence). This chain connects TRBV15 to TRBJ1-2; D uncertain. The sample taken for sequencing was peripheral blood. The clonotype comes from a man in his sixties with acute or convalescent COVID-19. The CDR3 DNA reads TGTGCTGTTCCGGGTATCTCTGGCTACACCTTC. Amino acids: CAVPGISGYTF.